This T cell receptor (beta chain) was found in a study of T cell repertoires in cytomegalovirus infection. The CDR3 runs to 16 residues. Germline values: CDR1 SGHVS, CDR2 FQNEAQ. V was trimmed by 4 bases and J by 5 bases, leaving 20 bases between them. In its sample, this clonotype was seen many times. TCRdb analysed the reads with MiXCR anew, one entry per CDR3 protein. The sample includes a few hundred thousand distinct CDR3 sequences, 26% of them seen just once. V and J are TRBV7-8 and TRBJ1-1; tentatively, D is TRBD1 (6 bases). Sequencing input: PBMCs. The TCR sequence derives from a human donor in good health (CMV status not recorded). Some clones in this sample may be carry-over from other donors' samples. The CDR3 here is CASSSTRGGRSTEAFF. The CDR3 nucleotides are TGTGCCAGCAGCTCAACAAGGGGGGGTAGGTCGACTGAAGCTTTCTTT.